This entry concerns a single T cell receptor beta chain. Its antigen is still unknown. The sample is drawn from a study of siplizumab effects on memory and regulatory T cells. Findings and limits, study-wide: Naive T cells were seen as more diverse than memory cells and as major alloresponse contributors. Assignment of a naive or memory phenotype failed for roughly 75-95% of the proliferating CD4+ or CD8+ clones.

Germline values: CDR1 SGDLS, CDR2 YYNGEE. The V end was cut by 1 base, the J end by 2 bases, with 15 bases between. The CDR3 extends over 16 amino acids. The repertoire was sequenced with immunoSEQ multiplex PCR; TCRdb's copy has only in-frame clones and lacks some. The sample has about 100,000 clones; about 94% are singletons. The source is a human donor in good health. Source material: CD4+ T cells sorted from blood. The V and J genes are TRBV9 and TRBJ1-2; D is uncertain. The CDR3 loop reads CASSVTDSPGNYGYTF. For the CDR3, the DNA is TGTGCCAGCAGCGTAACGGACTCCCCCGGCAACTATGGCTACACCTTC.